The rows below give T cell receptor beta chains drawn from one sample of a study of T cell responses to AZD1222 COVID-19 vaccine. TCRdb keeps only in-frame clones here, not all; method: immunoSEQ multiplex PCR. The table records 100,000 to 150,000 clones, roughly 89% of them present only once. The input for sequencing was peripheral blood, taken on day 0 of AZD1222 vaccination. Receptors were obtained from an adult in good health. Both conserved end residues are part of each CDR3. The D gene is left open where the match is weak. A clone size is listed for some rows: how often the clone was seen (once, few, many), or a class if it is expanded.

d_call: NA
j_call: TRBJ2-3
clone_size: NA
v_call: TRBV30
cdr3_aa: CAWSLGATDTQYF
cdr3_nt: TGTGCCTGGAGTCTGGGGGCAACAGATACGCAGTATTTT

d_call: NA
j_call: TRBJ1-1
clone_size: NA
v_call: TRBV27
cdr3_aa: CASSLTEYTEAFF
cdr3_nt: TGTGCCAGCAGTCTGACAGAGTACACTGAAGCTTTCTTT

d_call: NA
j_call: TRBJ1-1
clone_size: NA
v_call: TRBV6-5
cdr3_aa: CASSYNEGLNTEAFF
cdr3_nt: TGTGCCAGCAGTTACAACGAGGGTCTGAACACTGAAGCTTTCTTT

d_call: TRBD2
j_call: TRBJ2-7
clone_size: once
v_call: TRBV7-8
cdr3_aa: CASSSAGGPYEQYF
cdr3_nt: TGTGCCAGCAGCTCAGCGGGAGGGCCCTACGAGCAGTACTTC

d_call: NA
j_call: TRBJ2-7
clone_size: NA
v_call: TRBV6-5
cdr3_aa: CASSYNGPYEQYF
cdr3_nt: TGTGCCAGCAGTTATAACGGTCCCTACGAGCAGTACTTC

d_call: NA
j_call: TRBJ1-2
clone_size: NA
v_call: TRBV19
cdr3_aa: CATLDSSGRNRGGYTF
cdr3_nt: TGTGCCACCCTAGACAGCAGCGGCCGAAACCGAGGGGGCTACACCTTC

d_call: NA
j_call: TRBJ2-3
clone_size: NA
v_call: TRBV23-1
cdr3_aa: CASSHRSNPGGNTDTQYF
cdr3_nt: TGCGCCAGCAGTCATCGCTCAAACCCTGGGGGGAACACAGATACGCAGTATTTT

d_call: NA
j_call: TRBJ2-1
clone_size: once
v_call: TRBV27
cdr3_aa: CANLNEQFF
cdr3_nt: TGTGCCAACCTGAATGAGCAGTTCTTC

d_call: NA
j_call: TRBJ2-3
clone_size: NA
v_call: TRBV12-3/TRBV12-4
cdr3_aa: CASSISTDTQYF
cdr3_nt: TGTGCCAGCAGTATCTCCACAGATACGCAGTATTTT

d_call: TRBD1
j_call: TRBJ1-2
clone_size: NA
v_call: TRBV19
cdr3_aa: CASSITGTDSRDYTF
cdr3_nt: TGTGCCAGTAGTATAACCGGGACAGACTCAAGAGACTACACCTTC

d_call: NA
j_call: TRBJ1-2
clone_size: NA
v_call: TRBV29-1
cdr3_aa: CSVELMEDGYTF
cdr3_nt: TGCAGCGTTGAGCTCATGGAGGATGGCTACACCTTC

d_call: TRBD1
j_call: TRBJ1-3
clone_size: NA
v_call: TRBV9
cdr3_aa: CASSVTGGNTIYF
cdr3_nt: TGTGCCAGCAGCGTGACAGGGGGGAACACCATATATTTT

d_call: TRBD2
j_call: TRBJ2-1
clone_size: NA
v_call: TRBV7-9
cdr3_aa: CASSPGGDPYNEQFF
cdr3_nt: TGTGCCAGCAGCCCTGGGGGGGATCCCTACAATGAGCAGTTCTTC

d_call: NA
j_call: TRBJ1-2
clone_size: NA
v_call: TRBV7-9
cdr3_aa: CASTLTELNYGYTF
cdr3_nt: TGTGCCAGCACCCTGACAGAACTTAACTATGGCTACACCTTC

d_call: NA
j_call: TRBJ2-1
clone_size: NA
v_call: TRBV7-2
cdr3_aa: CASSSAGTYYNEQFF
cdr3_nt: TGTGCCAGCAGCTCTGCCGGGACTTACTACAATGAGCAGTTCTTC

d_call: NA
j_call: TRBJ1-3
clone_size: once
v_call: TRBV18
cdr3_aa: CASSPRPTTGSGNTIYF
cdr3_nt: TGTGCCAGCTCACCCCGACCGACAACAGGCTCTGGAAACACCATATATTTT

d_call: NA
j_call: TRBJ1-2
clone_size: NA
v_call: TRBV7-9
cdr3_aa: CASSSITMTGRLGGYTF
cdr3_nt: TGTGCCAGCAGCTCGATCACTATGACAGGCCGCCTAGGGGGCTACACCTTC

d_call: NA
j_call: TRBJ1-5
clone_size: NA
v_call: TRBV6-2/TRBV6-3
cdr3_aa: CASSYSGGLNQPQHF
cdr3_nt: TGTGCCAGCAGTTACTCGGGAGGTCTCAATCAGCCCCAGCATTTT

d_call: NA
j_call: TRBJ1-2
clone_size: NA
v_call: TRBV12-5
cdr3_aa: CASGSPRQVSNYGYTF
cdr3_nt: TGTGCTAGTGGTTCGCCCCGACAGGTATCTAACTATGGCTACACCTTC

d_call: NA
j_call: TRBJ1-1
clone_size: NA
v_call: TRBV12-3/TRBV12-4
cdr3_aa: CASSRYNTEAFF
cdr3_nt: TGTGCCAGCAGCCGGTACAACACTGAAGCTTTCTTT

d_call: NA
j_call: TRBJ2-7
clone_size: NA
v_call: TRBV21-1
cdr3_aa: CASSKGQGYEQYF
cdr3_nt: TGTGCCAGCAGCAAGGGACAGGGATACGAGCAGTACTTC

d_call: NA
j_call: TRBJ2-3
clone_size: NA
v_call: TRBV4-3
cdr3_aa: CASSQVRGNTDTQYF
cdr3_nt: TGCGCCAGCAGCCAAGTCCGGGGAAACACAGATACGCAGTATTTT

d_call: NA
j_call: TRBJ1-5
clone_size: NA
v_call: TRBV19
cdr3_aa: CASIGQPDRDRPQHF
cdr3_nt: TGTGCCAGTATAGGCCAACCTGATAGAGACCGGCCCCAGCATTTT

d_call: NA
j_call: TRBJ2-2
clone_size: NA
v_call: TRBV24-1
cdr3_aa: CATSDSIRGPTGELFF
cdr3_nt: TGTGCCACCAGTGATTCAATCAGGGGCCCCACCGGGGAGCTGTTTTTT

d_call: NA
j_call: TRBJ1-5
clone_size: NA
v_call: TRBV28
cdr3_aa: CASSLRQTSNQPQHF
cdr3_nt: TGTGCCAGCAGTTTACGTCAAACTAGCAATCAGCCCCAGCATTTT

d_call: NA
j_call: TRBJ1-4
clone_size: NA
v_call: TRBV6-6
cdr3_aa: CASSLGKGGEKLFF
cdr3_nt: TGTGCCAGCAGCCTGGGGAAGGGTGGTGAAAAACTGTTTTTT

d_call: TRBD1
j_call: TRBJ1-1
clone_size: NA
v_call: TRBV28
cdr3_aa: CASRGQYTEAFF
cdr3_nt: TGTGCCAGCAGGGGACAGTACACTGAAGCTTTCTTT

d_call: NA
j_call: TRBJ2-1
clone_size: NA
v_call: TRBV5-1
cdr3_aa: CASSLGDSLNEQFF
cdr3_nt: TGCGCCAGCAGCTTGGGCGACAGCCTCAATGAGCAGTTCTTC

d_call: NA
j_call: TRBJ1-1
clone_size: NA
v_call: TRBV6-6
cdr3_aa: CASSYSREGTEAFF
cdr3_nt: TGTGCCAGCAGTTACTCTCGCGAGGGAACTGAAGCTTTCTTT